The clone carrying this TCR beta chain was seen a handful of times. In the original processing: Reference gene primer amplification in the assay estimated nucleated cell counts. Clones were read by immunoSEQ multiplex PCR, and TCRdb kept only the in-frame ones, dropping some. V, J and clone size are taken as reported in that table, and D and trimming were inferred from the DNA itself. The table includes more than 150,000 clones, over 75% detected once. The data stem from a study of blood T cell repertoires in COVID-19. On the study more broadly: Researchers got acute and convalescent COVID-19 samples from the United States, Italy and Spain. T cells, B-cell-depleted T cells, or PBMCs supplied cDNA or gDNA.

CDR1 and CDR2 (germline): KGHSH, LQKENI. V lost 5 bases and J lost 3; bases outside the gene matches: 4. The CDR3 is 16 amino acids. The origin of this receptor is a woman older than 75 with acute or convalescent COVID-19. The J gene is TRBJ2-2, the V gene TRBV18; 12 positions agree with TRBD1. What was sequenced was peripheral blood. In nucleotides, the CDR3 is TGTGCCAGCTCAGGGACAGGGGGCGCCGACACCGGGGAGCTGTTTTTT. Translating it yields CASSGTGGADTGELFF.